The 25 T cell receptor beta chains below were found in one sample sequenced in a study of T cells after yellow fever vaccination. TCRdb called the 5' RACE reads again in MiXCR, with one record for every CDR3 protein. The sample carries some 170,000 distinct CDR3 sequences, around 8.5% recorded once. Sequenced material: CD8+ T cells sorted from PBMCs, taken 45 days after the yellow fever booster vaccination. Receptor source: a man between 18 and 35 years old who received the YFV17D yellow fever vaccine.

CDR3 in DNA: TGTGCCAGCTCGGCCTCGGACATTCAGTACTTC. Its translation: CASSASDIQYF. The chain carries TRBV18 and TRBJ2-4, with D uncertain. Germline V gene data show CDR1 as KGHSH and CDR2 as LQKENI. The CDR3 length is 11 residues. Trimming shortened V by 6 bases and J by 8 bases, and 8 bases separated the two germline ends.

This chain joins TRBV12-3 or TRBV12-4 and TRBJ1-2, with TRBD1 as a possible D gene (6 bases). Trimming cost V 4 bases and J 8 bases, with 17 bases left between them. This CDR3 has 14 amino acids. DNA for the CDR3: TGTGCCAGCAGTTCTTGGGACATTAAAGACGGCTACACCTTC. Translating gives CASSSWDIKDGYTF.

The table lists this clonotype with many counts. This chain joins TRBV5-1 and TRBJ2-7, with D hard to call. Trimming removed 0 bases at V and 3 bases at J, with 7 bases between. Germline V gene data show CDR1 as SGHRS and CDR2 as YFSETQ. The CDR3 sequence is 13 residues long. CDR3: CASSLEPGYEQYF. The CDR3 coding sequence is TGCGCCAGCAGCTTGGAACCGGGCTACGAGCAGTACTTC.

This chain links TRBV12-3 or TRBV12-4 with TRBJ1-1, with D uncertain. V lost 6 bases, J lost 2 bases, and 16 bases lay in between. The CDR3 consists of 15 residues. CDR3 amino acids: CASSPPYHSNTEAFF. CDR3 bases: TGTGCCAGCAGCCCCCCCTACCACAGTAACACTGAAGCTTTCTTT.

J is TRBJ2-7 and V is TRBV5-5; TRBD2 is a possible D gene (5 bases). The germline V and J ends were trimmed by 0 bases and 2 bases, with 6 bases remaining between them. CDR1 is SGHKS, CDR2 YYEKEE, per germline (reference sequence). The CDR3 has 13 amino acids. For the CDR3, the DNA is TGTGCCAGCAGCTTGGGGGAGCCCTACGAGCAGTACTTC. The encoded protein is CASSLGEPYEQYF.

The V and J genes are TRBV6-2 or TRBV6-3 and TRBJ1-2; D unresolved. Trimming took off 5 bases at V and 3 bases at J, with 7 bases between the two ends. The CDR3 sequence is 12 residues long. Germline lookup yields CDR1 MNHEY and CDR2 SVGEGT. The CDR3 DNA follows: TGTGCCAGCAGTCCCTCATACTATGGCTACACCTTC. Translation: CASSPSYYGYTF.

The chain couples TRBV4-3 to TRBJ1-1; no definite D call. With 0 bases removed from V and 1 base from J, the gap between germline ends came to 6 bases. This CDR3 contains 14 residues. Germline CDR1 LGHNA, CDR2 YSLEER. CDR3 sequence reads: CASSQDSPNTEAFF. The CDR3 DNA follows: TGCGCCAGCAGCCAAGACAGTCCGAACACTGAAGCTTTCTTT.

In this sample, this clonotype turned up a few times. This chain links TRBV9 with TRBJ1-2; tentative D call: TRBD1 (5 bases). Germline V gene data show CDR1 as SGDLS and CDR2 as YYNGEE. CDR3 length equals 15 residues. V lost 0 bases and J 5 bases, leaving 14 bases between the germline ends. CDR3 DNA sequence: TGTGCCAGCAGCGTAGGTGAGGGACCGGGGTATGGCTACACCTTC. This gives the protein CASSVGEGPGYGYTF.

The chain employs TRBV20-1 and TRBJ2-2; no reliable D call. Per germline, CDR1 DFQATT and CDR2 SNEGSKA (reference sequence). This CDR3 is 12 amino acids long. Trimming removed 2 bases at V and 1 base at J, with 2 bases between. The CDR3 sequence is CSARKNTGELFF. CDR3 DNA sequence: TGCAGTGCTAGAAAGAACACCGGGGAGCTGTTTTTT.

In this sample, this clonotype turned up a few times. The CDR3 here is CASSYGGYEAFF. In nucleotides, the CDR3 is TGTGCCAGCAGTTATGGGGGGTATGAAGCTTTCTTT. The chain has TRBV6-5 and TRBJ1-1; D is perhaps TRBD1 (5 bases). Germline CDR1 reads MNHEY; CDR2 reads SVGAGI. V lost 3 bases and J 7 bases, leaving 9 bases between the germline ends. The CDR3 is 12 residues long.

CDR3 protein: CASSWGLAGGLDNEQFF. DNA of the CDR3: TGCGCCAGCAGCTGGGGACTAGCGGGGGGGCTAGACAATGAGCAGTTCTTC. The chain is built from TRBV5-1 and TRBJ2-1; TRBD2 agrees at 16 bases. CDR1 and CDR2 (germline): SGHRS, YFSETQ. This CDR3 is 17 amino acids long. The V segment lost 3 bases and the J segment 5 bases; nucleotides outside the gene matches: 5. Full variable domain (rest looked up from reference TRBV5-1 and TRBJ2-1): KAGVTQTPRYLIKTRGQQVTLSCSPISGHRSVSWYQQTPGQGLQFLFEYFSETQRNKGNFPGRFSGRQFSNSRSEMNVSTLELGDSALYLCASSWGLAGGLDNEQFFGPGTRLTVL.

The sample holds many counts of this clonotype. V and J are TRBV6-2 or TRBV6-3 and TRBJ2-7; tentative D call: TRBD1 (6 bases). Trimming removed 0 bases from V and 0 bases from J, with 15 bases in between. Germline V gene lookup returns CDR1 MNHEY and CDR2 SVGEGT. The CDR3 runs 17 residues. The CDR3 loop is CASSYSVRTETSYEQYF. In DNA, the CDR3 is TGTGCCAGCAGTTACTCGGTCCGGACAGAGACCTCCTACGAGCAGTACTTC.

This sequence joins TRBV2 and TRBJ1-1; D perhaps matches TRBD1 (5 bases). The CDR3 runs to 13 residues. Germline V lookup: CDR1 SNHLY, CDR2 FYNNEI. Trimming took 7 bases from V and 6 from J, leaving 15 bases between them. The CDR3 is CASTTGGLAEAFF. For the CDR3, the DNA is TGTGCCAGCACTACTGGGGGGTTGGCTGAAGCTTTCTTT.

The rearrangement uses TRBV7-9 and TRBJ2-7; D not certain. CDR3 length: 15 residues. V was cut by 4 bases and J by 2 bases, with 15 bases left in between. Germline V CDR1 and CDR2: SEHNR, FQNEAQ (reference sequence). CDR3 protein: CASSSSAVLPYEQYV. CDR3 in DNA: TGTGCCAGCAGCTCTTCGGCAGTCCTCCCCTACGAGCAGTACGTC.

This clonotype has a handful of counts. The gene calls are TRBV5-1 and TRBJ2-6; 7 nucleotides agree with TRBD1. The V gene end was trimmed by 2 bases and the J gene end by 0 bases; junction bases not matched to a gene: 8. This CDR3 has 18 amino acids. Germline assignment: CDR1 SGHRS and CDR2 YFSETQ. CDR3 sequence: CASSFLGGSSSGANVLTF. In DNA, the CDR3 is TGCGCCAGCAGCTTTCTAGGGGGCTCCTCCTCTGGGGCCAACGTCCTGACTTTC.

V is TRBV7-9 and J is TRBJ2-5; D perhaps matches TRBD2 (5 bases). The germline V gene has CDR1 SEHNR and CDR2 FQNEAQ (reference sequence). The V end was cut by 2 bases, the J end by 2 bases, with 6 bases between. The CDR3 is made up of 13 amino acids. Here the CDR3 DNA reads TGTGCCAGCAGCTTATTAGCGCAAGAGACCCAGTACTTC. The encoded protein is CASSLLAQETQYF.

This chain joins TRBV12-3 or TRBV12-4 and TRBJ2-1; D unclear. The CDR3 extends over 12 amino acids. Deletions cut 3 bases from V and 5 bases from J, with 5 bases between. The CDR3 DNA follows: TGTGCCAGCAGTTTCGCCCACAATGAGCAGTTCTTC. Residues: CASSFAHNEQFF.

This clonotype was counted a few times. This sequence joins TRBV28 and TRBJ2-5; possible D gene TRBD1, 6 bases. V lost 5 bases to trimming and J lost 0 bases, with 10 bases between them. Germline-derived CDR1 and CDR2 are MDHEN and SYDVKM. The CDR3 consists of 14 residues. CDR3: CASSETGDQETQYF. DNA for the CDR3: TGTGCCAGCAGTGAGACAGGCGACCAAGAGACCCAGTACTTC. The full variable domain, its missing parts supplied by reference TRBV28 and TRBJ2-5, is DVKVTQSSRYLVKRTGEKVFLECVQDMDHENMFWYRQDPGLGLRLIYFSYDVKMKEKGDIPEGYSVSREKKERFSLILESASTNQTSMYLCASSETGDQETQYFGPGTRLLVL.

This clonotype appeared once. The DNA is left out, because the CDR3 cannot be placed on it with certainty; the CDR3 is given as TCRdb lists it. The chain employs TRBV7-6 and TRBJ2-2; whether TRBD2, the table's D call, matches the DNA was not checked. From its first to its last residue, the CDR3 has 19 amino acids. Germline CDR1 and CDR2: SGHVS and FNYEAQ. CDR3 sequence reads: CASSLFLSGGPLTGELFFF.

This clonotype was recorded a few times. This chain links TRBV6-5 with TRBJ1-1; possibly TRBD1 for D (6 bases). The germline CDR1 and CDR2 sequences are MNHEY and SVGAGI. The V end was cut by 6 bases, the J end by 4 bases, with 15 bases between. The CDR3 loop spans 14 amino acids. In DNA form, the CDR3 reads TGTGCCAGCAGCAAGGGGGGAGGGGGCACTGAAGCTTTCTTT. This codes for CASSKGGGGTEAFF.

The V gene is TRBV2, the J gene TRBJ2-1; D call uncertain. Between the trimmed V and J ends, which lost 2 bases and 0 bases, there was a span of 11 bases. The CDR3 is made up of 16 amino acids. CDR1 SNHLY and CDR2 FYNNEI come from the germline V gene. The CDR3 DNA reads TGTGCCAGCAGTGAAACGTTCGAATCCTCCTACAATGAGCAGTTCTTC. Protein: CASSETFESSYNEQFF.

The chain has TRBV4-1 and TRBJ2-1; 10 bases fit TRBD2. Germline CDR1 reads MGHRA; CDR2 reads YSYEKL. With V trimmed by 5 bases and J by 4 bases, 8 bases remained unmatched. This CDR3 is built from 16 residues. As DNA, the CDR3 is TGCGCCAGCAGCATAGCGATTAGCGGGGGGTACAATGAGCAGTTCTTC. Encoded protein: CASSIAISGGYNEQFF.

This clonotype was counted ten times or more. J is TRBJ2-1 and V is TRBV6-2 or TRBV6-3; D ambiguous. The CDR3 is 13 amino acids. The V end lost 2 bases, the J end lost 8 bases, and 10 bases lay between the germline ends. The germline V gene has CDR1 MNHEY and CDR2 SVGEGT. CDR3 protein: CASSYAQRYEQFF. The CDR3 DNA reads TGTGCCAGCAGTTACGCGCAAAGGTATGAGCAGTTCTTC.

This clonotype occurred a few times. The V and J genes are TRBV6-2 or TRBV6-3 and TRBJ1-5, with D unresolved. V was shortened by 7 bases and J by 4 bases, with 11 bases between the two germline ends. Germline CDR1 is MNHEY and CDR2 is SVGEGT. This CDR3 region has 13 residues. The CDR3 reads CASMRSANQPQHF. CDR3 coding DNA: TGTGCCAGCATGAGGTCAGCGAATCAGCCCCAGCATTTT.

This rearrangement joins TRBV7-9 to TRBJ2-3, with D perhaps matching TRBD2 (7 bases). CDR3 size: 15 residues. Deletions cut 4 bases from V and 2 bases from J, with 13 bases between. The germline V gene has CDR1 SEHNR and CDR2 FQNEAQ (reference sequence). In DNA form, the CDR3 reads TGTGCCAGCAGCTCTAGGGGGGGTAACACAGATACGCAGTATTTT. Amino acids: CASSSRGGNTDTQYF.